This TCR beta chain was captured in a study of siplizumab effects on memory and regulatory T cells. Study results and limitations: Siplizumab significantly lowered the alloreactive sequences that could be traced to unstimulated CD4+ memory cells. The apparent diversity of naive T cells exceeded that of memory cells, and naive T cells seemed to make a major contribution to the alloresponse.

About this clone itself: Its antigen is as yet unknown.

Clones were sequenced by immunoSEQ multiplex PCR, and TCRdb holds only the in-frame ones, with some missing. The repertoire holds roughly 56,000 clones, with approximately 95% as singletons. Material: CD8+ T cells sorted from blood. This clonotype was sampled from a human donor in good health.

The CDR3 is CAWTLTSGNEQFF. Here the CDR3 DNA reads TGTGCCTGGACCCTCACTAGTGGTAATGAGCAGTTCTTC. V is TRBV30 and J is TRBJ2-1, with D maybe TRBD2 (5 bases). V lost 4 bases to trimming and J lost 7 bases, with 14 bases between them. Germline values: CDR1 GTSNPN, CDR2 SVGIG (reference sequence). This CDR3 is 13 amino acids long.